A selection of T cell receptor beta chains follows, all from one sample in a study of cytomegalovirus exposure and HLA in healthy donors. The table came from immunoSEQ multiplex PCR; TCRdb's copy has only in-frame clones and leaves some out. The table records about 130,000 clones, around 80% of them present only once. Source material: PBMCs. These receptors were obtained from a young man in good health and CMV-seronegative. CDR3s include the opening cysteine and the closing phenylalanine or tryptophan. Fields, in order: J gene, D gene, V gene, CDR3 protein. A D gene is named only where the DNA matches it firmly.

>TRBJ2-1|-|TRBV5-4
CASSLGADSYNEQFF
>-|-|TRBV5-6
CASSLGLSVVIEQYF
>TRBJ1-2|-|TRBV12-5
CASGVAGFDYGYTF
>TRBJ1-6|-|TRBV7-8
CASSLLSASSTPSPLHF
>TRBJ1-2|-|TRBV4-2
CASSQDRLDYGYTF
>TRBJ1-2|-|TRBV19
CASSIIAGYGYTF
>TRBJ1-5|-|TRBV11-2
CASSLETNQPQHF
>TRBJ1-5|-|TRBV6-1
CASSEQLGAHQPQHF
>TRBJ2-1|-|TRBV7-9
CASTRLGEQFF
>TRBJ2-7|TRBD2|TRBV4-3
CASSLGLAGEQYF
>TRBJ2-5|TRBD2|TRBV9
CASSMSGEGETQYF
>TRBJ1-1|-|TRBV30
CAWQVGGDTEAFF
>TRBJ1-5|-|TRBV6-1
CASSEYSGSQPQHF
>TRBJ2-5|-|TRBV18
CASSPPGLQGTQYF
>TRBJ2-1|-|TRBV27
CASRPEGEQFF
>TRBJ2-7|-|TRBV2
CASREGTFPYEQYF
>TRBJ2-6|TRBD1|TRBV27
CASRLLDRGPGANVLTF
>TRBJ1-4|-|TRBV5-1
CASSGLGVAGEKLFF
>TRBJ2-1|-|TRBV9
CASSRQRNNEQFF
>TRBJ1-5|-|TRBV6-1
CASRPPGGGNQPQHF
>TRBJ1-1|-|TRBV7-9
CASSIQGGGTEAFF
>TRBJ2-7|TRBD2|TRBV16
CASSQSGLAGTYEQYF
>-|TRBD1|TRBV7-9
CASGPGQAYEQYF
>TRBJ2-7|-|TRBV28
CASSLGQLEQYF
>TRBJ2-7|TRBD2|TRBV4-1
CASSLSGISSYEQYF
>TRBJ2-7|-|TRBV19
CASSIKQLPYEQYF
>TRBJ2-1|-|TRBV6-1
CASSEGLAGSSYNEQFF
>TRBJ1-2|-|TRBV5-4
CASSTSGGGYGYTF
>TRBJ2-3|-|TRBV7-9
CASSLTSLDTQYF
>TRBJ1-2|TRBD1|TRBV28
CASRLFGDRGGYGYTF
>TRBJ2-3|TRBD2|TRBV27
CASRSGNILTDTQYF
>TRBJ2-7|TRBD1|TRBV27
CASSFVMGQTLYEQYF
>TRBJ1-1|TRBD1|TRBV29-1
CSVKTGEDTEAFF
>TRBJ2-5|TRBD1|TRBV6-6
CASSPGTDERETQYF
>TRBJ2-1|TRBD2|TRBV9
CASSGSGNSYNEQFF
>TRBJ2-5|-|TRBV5-1
CASSPGQETQYF
>TRBJ2-1|-|TRBV30
CAWSYTGTLHNEQFF
>TRBJ1-4|-|TRBV7-9
CASSLMQGTEKLFF
>TRBJ2-2|-|TRBV4-3
CASSQDRGTVGGELFF
>TRBJ1-4|-|TRBV15
CATSSGQIEKLFF
>TRBJ1-3|-|TRBV7-9
CASSLGQVLSGNTIYF
>TRBJ2-5|-|TRBV19
CASSIWGEETQYF